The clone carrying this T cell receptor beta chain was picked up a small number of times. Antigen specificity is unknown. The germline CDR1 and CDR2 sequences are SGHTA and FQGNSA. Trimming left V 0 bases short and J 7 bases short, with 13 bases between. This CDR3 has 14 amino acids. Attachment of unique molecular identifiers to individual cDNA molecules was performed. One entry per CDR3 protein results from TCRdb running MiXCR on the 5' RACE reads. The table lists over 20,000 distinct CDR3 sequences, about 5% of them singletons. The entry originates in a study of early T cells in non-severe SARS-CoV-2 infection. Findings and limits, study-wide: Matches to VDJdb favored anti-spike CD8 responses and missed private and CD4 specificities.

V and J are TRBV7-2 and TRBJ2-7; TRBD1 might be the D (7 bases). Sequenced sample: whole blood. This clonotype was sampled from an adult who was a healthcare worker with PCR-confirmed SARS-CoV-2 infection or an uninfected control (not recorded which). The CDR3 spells CASSLARQGGEQYF. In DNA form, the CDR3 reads TGTGCCAGCAGCTTAGCCCGCCAGGGGGGTGAGCAGTACTTC.